These 10 T cell receptor beta chains were all obtained from the same sample, sequenced in a study of Ad26.COV2.S vaccination and SARS-CoV-2 variants. Treatment: roughly 19 received Ad26.COV2.S at low or high dose, single or two shots; roughly five received placebo; per-sample allocation not given. On day 63 after the first injection, vaccine and placebo recipients gave samples. Measured with immunoSEQ multiplex PCR; TCRdb has only the in-frame clones, and not every one. This sample has roughly 320,000 clones, with roughly 84% found just once. The sample in question was peripheral blood, obtained in a trial of Ad26.COV2.S vaccine versus placebo. The receptors shown here come from a person aged 18-65 years who received the Ad26.COV2.S COVID-19 vaccine or a placebo.

This chain joins TRBV13 and TRBJ1-4; D is ambiguous. CDR1 and CDR2 from the germline V gene are PRHDT and FYEKMQ (reference sequence). The CDR3 contains 14 residues. With 5 bases removed from V and 8 bases from J, the gap between germline ends came to 15 bases. The DNA for the CDR3 is TGTGCCAGCAGCCATCCGACGGAAGGAGAAAAACTGTTTTTT. It encodes CASSHPTEGEKLFF.

The chain couples TRBV5-5 to TRBJ2-7; no reliable D call. CDR1 and CDR2 (germline): SGHKS, YYEKEE (reference sequence). The CDR3 is made up of 13 amino acids. The V end was cut by 3 bases, the J end by 6 bases, with 13 bases between. The CDR3 is CASSSPDSGEQYF. In nucleotides, the CDR3 is TGTGCCAGCAGCTCCCCAGACTCGGGCGAGCAGTACTTC.

In DNA, the CDR3 is TGTGCCTGGAGTGTATTAGGGGCAAGGGAGCAGTACTTC. It encodes CAWSVLGAREQYF. The chain recombines TRBV30 with TRBJ2-7; a possible D gene is TRBD1 (5 bases). V lost 0 bases and J 7 bases, leaving 13 bases between the germline ends. Germline CDR1 is GTSNPN and CDR2 is SVGIG (reference sequence). This CDR3 comprises 13 residues.

This chain uses TRBV29-1 with TRBJ1-1; weak D call: TRBD1 (6 bases). The CDR3 length is 15 residues. Trimming pared 4 bases from V and 0 bases from J, leaving 15 bases between. Germline lookup yields CDR1 SQVTM and CDR2 ANQGSEA. CDR3 sequence (DNA): TGCAGCGTTGGGGCCGCGGGACATTTGAACACTGAAGCTTTCTTT. This codes for CSVGAAGHLNTEAFF.

This CDR3 is CATQLAGGTDTQYF. DNA for the CDR3: TGTGCCACACAACTAGCGGGGGGGACCGATACGCAGTATTTT. The rearrangement joins TRBV6-5 to TRBJ2-3; 13 nucleotides match TRBD2. This CDR3 spans 14 amino acids. CDR1 and CDR2 (germline): MNHEY, SVGAGI. V trimming: 10 bases; J trimming: 6 bases; junction bases outside the gene matches: 7.

The chain's CDR3 is CASSPEYRGELFF. The DNA for the CDR3 is TGTGCCAGCAGTCCCGAGTACCGCGGGGAGCTGTTTTTT. The chain carries TRBV2 and TRBJ2-2; unclear D gene. This CDR3 region has 13 residues. Trimming stripped 5 bases from V and 7 bases from J, with 11 bases between. Germline CDR1 SNHLY, CDR2 FYNNEI.

The V and J genes are TRBV4-1 and TRBJ2-3; 12 bases agree with TRBD2. The J segment lost 3 bases and the V segment lost 3 bases, leaving 4 bases of the junction unmatched. Per germline, CDR1 MGHRA and CDR2 YSYEKL. This CDR3 is built from 16 residues. This chain's CDR3 is CASSQTGTSGTDTQYF. The CDR3 coding sequence is TGCGCCAGCAGCCAGACCGGGACTAGCGGGACAGATACGCAGTATTTT.

The chain links TRBV2 to TRBJ2-3; 10 nucleotides line up with TRBD2. The CDR3 is 16 amino acids. J was trimmed by 6 bases and V by 6 bases; bases with no gene match: 12. Germline CDR1 and CDR2: SNHLY and FYNNEI. The chain's CDR3 is CASRYLQSGGADTQYF. In nucleotides, the CDR3 is TGTGCCAGCAGATACCTACAAAGCGGGGGGGCGGATACGCAGTATTTT.

This clone was seen once. For the CDR3, the DNA is TGTGCCAGCAGGGAGGGGGGCTCTGGGGCCAACGTCCTGACTTTC. Translating gives CASREGGSGANVLTF. The V call is TRBV5-6, the J call TRBJ2-6, with D perhaps matching TRBD1 or TRBD2 (6 bases each). The germline V and J ends were trimmed by 5 bases and 0 bases, with 9 bases remaining between them. The CDR3 covers 15 residues. Germline loops: CDR1 SGHDT, CDR2 YYEEEE.

This sequence joins TRBV12-3 or TRBV12-4 and TRBJ2-7; D remains ambiguous. The CDR3 contains 12 residues. V lost 6 bases and J 2 bases, leaving 8 bases between the germline ends. The CDR3 is CASSPNTYEQYF. The CDR3 DNA is TGTGCCAGCAGCCCGAATACCTACGAGCAGTACTTC.